A selection of T cell receptor beta chains follows, all from one sample in a study of CD8 T cells in Susac syndrome. From the immunoSEQ multiplex PCR reads, TCRdb called clonotypes with MiXCR, one entry per CDR3 protein. The sample holds roughly 120,000 distinct CDR3 sequences, roughly 94% seen once. The sample was CD4+ T cells from PBMCs. The receptors come from a human donor with multiple sclerosis. The CDR3 runs from the conserved cysteine through the conserved F or W. A D gene is named only where the DNA matches it firmly. Clone size, where shown, is once, few, many, or a class for clones that have expanded.

V gene	D gene	J gene	clone size	CDR3 protein	CDR3 DNA
TRBV3-1	NA	TRBJ2-5	NA	CASTQGLSPGKTQYF	TGTGCCAGCACCCAAGGACTATCCCCGGGGAAGACCCAGTACTTC
TRBV6-5	NA	TRBJ2-7	few	CASKVGPYEQYF	TGTGCCAGCAAAGTGGGCCCCTACGAGCAGTACTTC
TRBV5-1	NA	TRBJ2-5	NA	CASSLISQETQYF	TGCGCCAGCAGCTTGATTTCGCAAGAGACCCAGTACTTC
TRBV6-1	NA	TRBJ2-3	once	CASSPRTNIPTDTQYF	TGTGCCAGCAGTCCTCGGACCAATATTCCCACAGATACGCAGTATTTT
TRBV30	NA	TRBJ1-2	NA	CAWSVWGVYGYTF	TGTGCCTGGAGTGTATGGGGTGTCTATGGCTACACCTTC
TRBV7-9	NA	TRBJ1-5	NA	CASSLSGDYQPQHF	TGTGCCAGCAGCTTGTCCGGTGATTATCAGCCCCAGCATTTT
TRBV6-6	NA	TRBJ1-2	once	CATREDYGYTF	TGTGCCACCCGAGAGGACTATGGCTACACCTTC
TRBV7-8	NA	TRBJ1-5	NA	CASSFGSRTSNQPQHF	TGTGCCAGCAGCTTCGGCAGCCGGACTAGCAATCAGCCCCAGCATTTT
TRBV7-9	TRBD1	TRBJ2-6	NA	CASSEDRGANVLTF	TGTGCCAGCAGCGAGGACAGGGGGGCCAACGTCCTGACTTTC
TRBV3-1	NA	TRBJ2-2	NA	CASSQDRRGDGTGELFF	TGTGCCAGCAGCCAAGATCGAAGAGGAGACGGCACCGGGGAGCTGTTTTTT
TRBV5-8	NA	TRBJ1-5	NA	CASSSQGGDQPQHF	TGTGCCAGCAGCAGCCAGGGAGGAGATCAGCCCCAGCATTTT
TRBV4-1	NA	TRBJ1-2	NA	CASSRGLDYGYTF	TGCGCCAGCAGTAGAGGGCTTGACTATGGCTACACCTTC
TRBV23-1	TRBD2	TRBJ2-1	NA	CASSPTGGVSGTRICNEQFF	TGCGCCAGCAGTCCGACCGGGGGGGTCAGTGGGACTAGAATATGTAATGAGCAGTTCTTC
TRBV18	NA	TRBJ2-7	NA	CASSPLKGDEQYF	TGTGCCAGCTCACCACTAAAGGGTGACGAGCAGTACTTC
TRBV27	TRBD1	TRBJ2-6	NA	CASSSPGTGGKVSGANVLTF	TGTGCCAGCAGCAGTCCCGGGACAGGGGGCAAAGTATCTGGGGCCAACGTCCTGACTTTC
TRBV5-4	NA	TRBJ1-2	NA	CASSLDQGNYGYTF	TGTGCCAGCAGCTTGGATCAGGGTAACTATGGCTACACCTTC
TRBV12-3/TRBV12-4	NA	TRBJ2-6	NA	CASSLMSGSGANVLTF	TGTGCCAGCAGTTTAATGTCAGGATCCGGGGCCAACGTCCTGACTTTC
TRBV7-2	TRBD2	TRBJ2-2	NA	CASSLYGGGAGELFF	TGTGCCAGCAGCTTATACGGGGGGGGAGCCGGGGAGCTGTTTTTT
TRBV5-1	NA	TRBJ2-6	NA	CASNSDTPGANVLTF	TGCGCCAGCAATTCCGACACGCCTGGGGCCAACGTCCTGACTTTC
TRBV6-5	TRBD2	TRBJ2-2	NA	CATREGGPTGVLFF	TGTGCCACACGGGAGGGGGGGCCCACCGGGGTTCTGTTTTTT
TRBV11-1	TRBD2	TRBJ2-7	NA	CASSLPGGFNEQYF	TGTGCCAGCAGCTTACCCGGGGGGTTCAACGAGCAGTACTTC
TRBV12-3/TRBV12-4	NA	TRBJ1-4	once	CASSLVAGKLFF	TGTGCCAGCAGTTTAGTAGCAGGAAAACTGTTTTTT
TRBV12-3/TRBV12-4	NA	TRBJ1-2	NA	CASSSYSGVWGYTF	TGTGCCAGCAGTTCATACAGTGGCGTGTGGGGCTACACCTTC
TRBV27	TRBD1	TRBJ1-2	NA	CASKMTGDYGYTF	TGTGCCAGCAAGATGACAGGGGACTATGGCTACACCTTC
TRBV12-3/TRBV12-4	TRBD1	TRBJ1-5	NA	CASRRSGQEASPQHF	TGTGCCAGCAGAAGATCGGGACAGGAGGCGTCGCCCCAGCATTTT
TRBV30	TRBD2	TRBJ2-2	NA	CAWSWTSGVGGELFF	TGTGCCTGGAGTTGGACTAGCGGGGTCGGTGGGGAGCTGTTTTTT
TRBV18	TRBD2	TRBJ2-3	NA	CASTYLTSDTDTQYF	TGTGCCAGCACGTACCTGACTAGCGACACAGATACGCAGTATTTT
TRBV2	NA	TRBJ2-7	few	CASSFDGGSDEQYF	TGTGCCAGCAGTTTCGACGGGGGTTCGGACGAGCAGTACTTC
TRBV12-3/TRBV12-4	NA	TRBJ2-7	NA	CASSQGREQYF	TGTGCCAGCAGCCAGGGACGCGAGCAGTACTTC
TRBV29-1	NA	TRBJ2-7	NA	CSAIRDLSSYEQYF	TGCAGCGCTATCCGGGACCTTAGCTCCTACGAGCAGTACTTC
TRBV12-5	NA	TRBJ2-2	NA	CASRRGTGELFF	TGTGCTAGTCGTAGGGGCACCGGGGAGCTGTTTTTT
TRBV7-2	NA	TRBJ1-1	NA	CASSFPDRGEAFF	TGTGCCAGCAGCTTTCCGGACCGAGGTGAAGCTTTCTTT
TRBV14	NA	TRBJ1-6	NA	CASSPIGRSPLHF	TGTGCCAGCAGCCCCATAGGGAGGTCACCCCTCCACTTT
TRBV19	NA	TRBJ1-2	NA	CASSIGYGYTF	TGTGCCAGTAGTATTGGCTATGGCTACACCTTC
TRBV7-2	TRBD1	TRBJ2-5	NA	CASSRDRRNQYF	TGTGCCAGCAGCAGGGACAGGCGGAACCAGTACTTC
TRBV5-4	TRBD2	TRBJ2-5	NA	CASSLERTSGRETQYF	TGTGCCAGCAGCTTGGAACGGACTAGCGGGAGGGAGACCCAGTACTTC
TRBV19	NA	TRBJ1-6	NA	CASSGRLLPLHF	TGTGCCAGTAGTGGCCGACTTTTACCCCTCCACTTT
TRBV10-3	NA	TRBJ2-5	NA	CAISDREKGTQYF	TGTGCCATCAGTGACAGGGAGAAGGGGACCCAGTACTTC
TRBV6-1	NA	TRBJ1-5	NA	CASSPLMNQPQHF	TGTGCCAGCAGTCCCCTAATGAATCAGCCCCAGCATTTT
TRBV2	TRBD1	TRBJ2-5	NA	CASSPAGTGRSETQYF	TGTGCTTCGAGCCCGGCAGGGACAGGGAGGTCAGAGACCCAGTACTTC
TRBV30	TRBD1	TRBJ1-6	NA	CAWSKRYRDRARAGDSPLHF	TGTGCCTGGAGTAAACGCTACCGGGACAGGGCTAGAGCTGGAGATTCACCCCTCCACTTT
TRBV5-4	NA	TRBJ1-2	NA	CASSLQGGRMLLGYTF	TGTGCCAGCAGCCTCCAAGGGGGACGGATGCTCCTTGGCTACACCTTC